Listed below are T cell receptor beta chains from one sample, sequenced in a study of T cell changes during pregnancy in multiple sclerosis. The data were produced by immunoSEQ multiplex PCR, yet TCRdb's version contains in-frame clones alone and is incomplete. Here the sample spans 90,000 or so clones, around 94% being singletons. The source material was peripheral blood, sampled after pregnancy. These receptors were collected from a female donor in good health, enrolled as a control in a pregnancy study. Each CDR3 is given with its conserved first and last residue. A D gene is named only where the DNA matches it firmly. A row's size may be missing; if present it is once, few, many or a size class.

v_gene	abundance	j_gene	d_gene	CDR3aa	CDR3nt
TRBV28	-	TRBJ2-7	-	CASSLAQGIREQYF	TGTGCCAGCAGTTTGGCCCAGGGGATCAGGGAGCAGTACTTC
TRBV5-4	-	TRBJ2-1	TRBD2	CASSLASGSNEQFF	TGTGCCAGCAGCTTGGCTAGCGGGAGTAATGAGCAGTTCTTC
TRBV2	-	TRBJ2-1	-	CASNYYRSEQFF	TGTGCCAGCAACTATTACCGCAGTGAGCAGTTCTTC
TRBV11-3	-	TRBJ2-5	TRBD1	CASSRGPQETQYF	TGTGCCAGCAGCAGGGGGCCCCAAGAGACCCAGTACTTC
TRBV5-1	-	TRBJ1-3	TRBD1	CASSPTGTANSGNTIYF	TGCGCCAGCAGCCCGACGGGGACAGCGAACTCTGGAAACACCATATATTTT
TRBV7-7	once	TRBJ2-5	-	CASSWPPEAVGTQYF	TGTGCCAGCAGCTGGCCGCCCGAGGCAGTGGGGACCCAGTACTTC
TRBV2	-	TRBJ1-1	-	CASRGQNTEAFF	TGTGCCAGCCGGGGACAAAACACTGAAGCTTTCTTT
TRBV19	-	TRBJ1-5	TRBD1	CASTPQGFQPQHF	TGTGCCAGTACCCCACAGGGGTTTCAGCCCCAGCATTTT
TRBV27	-	TRBJ1-5	-	CASSSGFSNQPQHF	TGTGCCAGCAGTTCGGGGTTTAGCAATCAGCCCCAGCATTTT
TRBV19	few	TRBJ1-5	TRBD1	CASSRNRQGGNQPQHF	TGTGCCAGTAGTCGCAACCGACAGGGCGGTAATCAGCCCCAGCATTTT
TRBV30	once	TRBJ2-7	TRBD1	CAWAQGAHEQYF	TGTGCCTGGGCACAGGGGGCACACGAGCAGTACTTC
TRBV5-1	-	TRBJ1-2	-	CASSGTSAGPANYGYTF	TGCGCCAGCAGCGGAACCTCAGCGGGCCCAGCTAACTATGGCTACACCTTC
TRBV7-2	-	TRBJ1-2	-	CASSLTGKNNYGYTF	TGTGCCAGCAGTCTAACCGGTAAAAATAACTATGGCTACACCTTC